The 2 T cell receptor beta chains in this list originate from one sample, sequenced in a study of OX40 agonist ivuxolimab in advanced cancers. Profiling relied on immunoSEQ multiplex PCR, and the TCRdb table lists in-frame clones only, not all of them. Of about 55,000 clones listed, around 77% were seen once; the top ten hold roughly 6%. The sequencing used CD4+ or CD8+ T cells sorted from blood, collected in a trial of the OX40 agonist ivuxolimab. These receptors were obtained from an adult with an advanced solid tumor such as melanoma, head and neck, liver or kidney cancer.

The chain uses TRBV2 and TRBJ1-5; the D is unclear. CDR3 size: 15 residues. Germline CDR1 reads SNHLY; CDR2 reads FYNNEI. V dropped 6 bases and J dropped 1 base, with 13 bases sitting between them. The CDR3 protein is CASSVEGSSNQPQHF. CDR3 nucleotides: TGTGCCAGCAGCGTCGAAGGGAGCAGCAATCAGCCCCAGCATTTT.

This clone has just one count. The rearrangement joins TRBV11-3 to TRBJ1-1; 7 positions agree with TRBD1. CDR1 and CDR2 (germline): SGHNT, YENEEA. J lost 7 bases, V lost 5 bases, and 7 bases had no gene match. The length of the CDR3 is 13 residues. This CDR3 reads CASSQNQGGEAFF. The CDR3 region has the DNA TGTGCCAGCAGCCAAAACCAGGGGGGTGAAGCTTTCTTT. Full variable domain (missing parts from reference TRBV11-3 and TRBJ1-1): EAGVVQSPRYKIIEKKQPVAFWCNPISGHNTLYWYLQNLGQGPELLIRYENEEAVDDSQLPKDRFSAERLKGVDSTLKIQPAELGDSAVYLCASSQNQGGEAFFGQGTRLTVV.